The sequence of this TCR beta chain was determined in a study of siplizumab effects on memory and regulatory T cells (dated by TCRdb to about 2019). Describing the broader study: The effect of the anti-CD2 antibody siplizumab on alloreactive T-cell subsets was examined in allogeneic mixed lymphocyte reactions constructed from human PBMCs. General conclusions and limits of the study: Unstimulated naive T cells appeared more diverse than memory T cells, and naive cells seemed to contribute substantially to the alloresponse. Sequences below about 10^-5 frequency were poorly captured, so only a minor fraction of alloreactive clones could be mapped to unstimulated subsets. The cumulative frequency of alloreactive sequences that could be traced back to unstimulated CD4+ memory T cells was significantly reduced by siplizumab. Among mappable alloreactive CD4+ clones, an average Treg-derived fraction of roughly 71% was observed with siplizumab, compared with 26.9% in control reactions. For roughly 75-97% of proliferating CD4+ or CD8+ clones, no naive or memory phenotype could be assigned. Whether proliferating Tregs from siplizumab cultures actually had suppressive function was not functionally confirmed.

Unstimulated CD4+ memory cells were also sequenced in three donor pairs, together with CD4+ naive, CD8+ TEMRA, CD8+ naive and CD8+ effector memory subsets. Sorted unstimulated T cells and proliferating T cells recovered from mixed lymphocyte reactions were subjected to TCRbeta CDR3 sequencing. Fresh whole blood from some eleven HLA-typed healthy donors was used to isolate PBMCs. The CDR3 runs 13 residues from the cysteine to the phenylalanine. Only CDR3 DNA is held: 39 bases, read in frame from base 1. V and J are truncated by 0 bases and 4 bases respectively, leaving an intervening sequence of 8 bases. Based on the germline V gene (reference sequence), the CDR1 and CDR2 sequences are SGHKS and YYEKEE. Library preparation used the immunoSEQ multiplex PCR assay. The deep sequencing platform assayed 80,000 to 100,000 TCR templates per sample. Genomic DNA extracted from sorted T cells was used for TCRbeta CDR3 sequencing. The source study handled its data this way. Clonal analysis of TCRbeta CDR3 data was done in the R programming language. Unstimulated samples were compared with post-reaction CFSE-low samples to define alloreactive CD4+ and CD8+ clones. Regulatory or non-regulatory origin was assigned to alloreactive CD4+ clones by matching of sequences to sorted unstimulated Treg and non-Treg repertoires. Here the immuneACCESS table is served through TCRdb, limited to in-frame sequences with V and J called. Missing clones are a known gap in these copies; in checked studies unresolved V genes cover under half, and the rest lacks a known reason. D and trimming come from the DNA, and the V and J calls and clone size come from that table. The sample profile shows 50,000 to 70,000 clones; around 96% of them were found once. The ten largest account for approximately 0.1% of the sample.

Concerning this clone: Its antigen is not yet known. Within one base of it there is no much larger clone, and no base qualities were kept.

The V and J genes are TRBV5-5 and TRBJ2-7, with no confidently assigned D gene. This receptor was identified in a human donor in good health. Sequencing was performed on naive CD8+ T cells sorted from blood. The cell subset or site label of this sample denotes: unstimulated naive T cells. For the CDR3, the sequence is CASSLVKGYEQYF. Here is the DNA: TGTGCCAGCAGCTTGGTTAAGGGTTACGAGCAGTACTTC.